This TCR beta chain derives from a study of cytomegalovirus exposure and HLA in healthy donors. Study-wide results and caveats: Researchers reportedly found TCR beta sequences accurately predicted most subjects' HLA-A and HLA-B alleles. A later analysis linked a missense variant in DCLRE1C to the trimming of TCR beta V and J genes. There were over 150 TCR beta chains listed as cytomegalovirus-associated. Reports showed the classifier diagnosing cytomegalovirus status with high specificity and sensitivity.

The CDR3 consists of 15 residues. The trim removed 1 base at V and 2 bases at J, leaving 4 bases unmatched. Germline CDR1 is SGHDN and CDR2 is FVKESK. The PCR had 60 Vbeta and 13 Jbeta primers. Here immunoSEQ multiplex PCR was the method, and the copy in TCRdb shows in-frame clones only, minus some. The sample comprises some 110,000 clones, roughly three quarters of which are singletons, and approximately 3.1% rests with the top ten. About this clone itself: Its antigen is undetermined.

The receptor's source is a woman younger than 30 in good health and CMV-seropositive. The J gene is TRBJ2-5, the V gene TRBV14; 7 bases line up with TRBD2. The sample was PBMCs. The CDR3 region is CASSQADGGQETQYF. In DNA form, the CDR3 reads TGTGCCAGCAGCCAAGCGGACGGGGGGCAAGAGACCCAGTACTTC.